This T cell receptor beta chain comes out of a study of blood T cell repertoires in COVID-19. Overall study context: PBMCs, B-cell-depleted T cells, or T cells were the source of the cDNA or gDNA that made up the material.

Under the authors' procedure: Nucleated cell counts were estimated from reference gene primer amplification. Sequenced by immunoSEQ multiplex PCR; TCRdb stores in-frame clones only, minus some. V, J and clone size derive from that table, while D and trimming were established from the DNA sequence. The sample holds tens of thousands of clones; around 89% are singletons and the top ten take more than 5.5%. The specimen was peripheral blood. The source is an elderly woman with acute or convalescent COVID-19.

CDR3 coding DNA: TGTGCCAGCAGTGTGGCGGGGGCGAGGAACACCGGGGAGCTGTTTTTT. It specifies CASSVAGARNTGELFF. The chain recombines TRBV6-1 with TRBJ2-2; tentative D call: TRBD2 (7 bases). The CDR3 length is 16 residues. V gave up 4 bases and J gave up 1 base, with 13 bases separating them. The germline V gene encodes CDR1 MNHNS and CDR2 SASEGT.